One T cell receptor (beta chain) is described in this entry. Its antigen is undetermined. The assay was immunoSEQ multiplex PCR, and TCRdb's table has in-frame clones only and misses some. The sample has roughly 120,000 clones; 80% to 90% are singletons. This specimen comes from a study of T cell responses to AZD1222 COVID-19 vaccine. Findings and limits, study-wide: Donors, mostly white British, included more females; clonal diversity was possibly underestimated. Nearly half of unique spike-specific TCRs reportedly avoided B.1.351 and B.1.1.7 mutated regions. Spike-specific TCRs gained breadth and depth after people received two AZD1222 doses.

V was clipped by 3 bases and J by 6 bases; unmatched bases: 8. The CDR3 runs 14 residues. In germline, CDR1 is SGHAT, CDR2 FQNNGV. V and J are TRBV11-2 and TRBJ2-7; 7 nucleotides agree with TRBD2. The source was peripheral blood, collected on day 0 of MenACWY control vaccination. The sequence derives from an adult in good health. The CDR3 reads CASSFGGNGREQYF. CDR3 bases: TGTGCCAGCAGCTTCGGGGGGAACGGTCGCGAGCAGTACTTC.